This TCR beta chain was sequenced in a study of blood T cell repertoires in COVID-19. Looking at the study overall: Some COVID-19 samples were acute and others convalescent; all came from the United States, Italy and Spain. PBMCs, B-cell-depleted T cells, or T cells provided the cDNA or gDNA that made up the material.

V lost 0 bases to trimming and J lost 7 bases; unmatched junction nucleotides: 6. This CDR3 contains 16 residues. Germline assignment: CDR1 MNHNY and CDR2 SVGAGI (reference sequence). Sequencing was performed with immunoSEQ multiplex PCR; in TCRdb, only in-frame clones are kept and a portion is missing. The repertoire includes a few hundred thousand clones, 82% of them detected once, and roughly 3.1% sits in the top ten. This sequence joins TRBV6-6 and TRBJ1-6; 7 bases agree with TRBD1. Sequencing input: peripheral blood. The sequence came from a young woman with acute or convalescent COVID-19. DNA of the CDR3: TGTGCCAGCAGTTACTCGACCCGGACAGGCAATTCACCCCTCCACTTT. This codes for CASSYSTRTGNSPLHF.